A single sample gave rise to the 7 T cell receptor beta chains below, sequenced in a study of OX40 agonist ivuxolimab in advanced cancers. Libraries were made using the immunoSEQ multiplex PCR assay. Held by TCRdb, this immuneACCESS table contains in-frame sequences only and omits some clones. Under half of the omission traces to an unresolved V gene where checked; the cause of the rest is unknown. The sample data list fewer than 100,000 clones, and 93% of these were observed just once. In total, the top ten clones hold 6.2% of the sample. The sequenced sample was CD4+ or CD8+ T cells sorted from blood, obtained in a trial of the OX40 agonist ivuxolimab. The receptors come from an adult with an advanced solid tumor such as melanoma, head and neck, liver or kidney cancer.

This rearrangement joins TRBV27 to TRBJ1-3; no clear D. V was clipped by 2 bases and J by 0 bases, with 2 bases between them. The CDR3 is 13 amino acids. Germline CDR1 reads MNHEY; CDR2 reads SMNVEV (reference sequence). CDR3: CASSLISGNTIYF. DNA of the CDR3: TGTGCCAGCAGTTTAATCTCTGGAAACACCATATATTTT.

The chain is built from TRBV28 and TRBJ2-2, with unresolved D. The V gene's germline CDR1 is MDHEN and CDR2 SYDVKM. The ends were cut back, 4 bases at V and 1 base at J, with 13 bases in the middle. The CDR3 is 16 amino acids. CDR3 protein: CASSWGWGENTGELFF. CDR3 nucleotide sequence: TGTGCCAGCAGTTGGGGTTGGGGTGAGAACACCGGGGAGCTGTTTTTT.

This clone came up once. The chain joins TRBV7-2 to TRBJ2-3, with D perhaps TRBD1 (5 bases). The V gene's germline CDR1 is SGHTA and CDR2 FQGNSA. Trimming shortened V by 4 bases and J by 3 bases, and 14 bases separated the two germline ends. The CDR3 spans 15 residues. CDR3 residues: CASSSLDTATDTQYF. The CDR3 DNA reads TGTGCCAGCAGCTCCCTGGACACGGCGACAGATACGCAGTATTTT.

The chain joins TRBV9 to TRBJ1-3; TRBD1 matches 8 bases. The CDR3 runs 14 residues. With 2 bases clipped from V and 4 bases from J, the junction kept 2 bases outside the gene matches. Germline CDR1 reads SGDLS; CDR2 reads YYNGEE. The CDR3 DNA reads TGTGCCAGCAGCGTTTGGACAGGGGGAAACACCATATATTTT. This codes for CASSVWTGGNTIYF. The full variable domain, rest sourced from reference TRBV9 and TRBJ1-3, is DSGVTQTPKHLITATGQRVTLRCSPRSGDLSVYWYQQSLDQGLQFLIQYYNGEERAKGNILERFSAQQFPDLHSELNLSSLELGDSALYFCASSVWTGGNTIYFGEGSWLTVV.

For the CDR3, the DNA is TGTGCAGCCGACCCCAGGGTCGGCTATGGCTACACCTTC. Translated: CAADPRVGYGYTF. The chain carries TRBV28 and TRBJ1-2; a possible D gene is TRBD1 (5 bases). The CDR3 runs 13 residues. Germline V gene lookup returns CDR1 MDHEN and CDR2 SYDVKM.

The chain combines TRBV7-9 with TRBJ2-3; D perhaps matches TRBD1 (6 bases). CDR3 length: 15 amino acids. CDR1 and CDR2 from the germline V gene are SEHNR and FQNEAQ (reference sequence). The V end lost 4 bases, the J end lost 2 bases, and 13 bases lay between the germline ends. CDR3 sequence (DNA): TGTGCCAGCAGCTCTTTGGACAGCTACACAGATACGCAGTATTTT. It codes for CASSSLDSYTDTQYF.

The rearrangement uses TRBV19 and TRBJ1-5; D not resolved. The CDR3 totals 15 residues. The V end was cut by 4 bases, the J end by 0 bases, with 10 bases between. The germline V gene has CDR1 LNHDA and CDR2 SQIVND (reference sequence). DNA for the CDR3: TGTGCCAGTAGTAAGGGCCAAAATAGCAATCAGCCCCAGCATTTT. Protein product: CASSKGQNSNQPQHF.